A single sample is the source of the 7 T cell receptor beta chains below, sequenced in a study of response to subunit inactivated influenza vaccine. TCRdb passed the RT-PCR reads through MiXCR, listing each CDR3 protein once. The repertoire has hundreds of thousands of distinct CDR3 sequences, around 13% of them found once; the top ten carry around 13%. This material consisted of PBMCs from blood, taken around seven weeks after vaccination. These receptor sequences come from a man aged 45-60 years who received an inactivated influenza vaccine.

The rearrangement uses TRBV10-3 and TRBJ2-1; the match to TRBD1 covers 9 bases. The germline gives CDR1 ENHRY, CDR2 SYGVKD. V lost 4 bases, J lost 2 bases, and 12 bases stayed unmatched. The CDR3 is made up of 18 amino acids. The CDR3 DNA sequence: TGTGCCATCAGTGGGGGACAGGGCCTCTCTTCAACCTACAATGAGCAGTTCTTC. This sequence encodes CAISGGQGLSSTYNEQFF.

The V and J genes are TRBV7-8 and TRBJ2-7; TRBD2 agrees at 7 bases. This CDR3 spans 16 amino acids. Germline assignment: CDR1 SGHVS and CDR2 FQNEAQ. The trim removed 4 bases at V and 7 bases at J, leaving 16 bases unmatched. This chain's CDR3 is CASSSDLGRAFFEQYF. CDR3 nucleotide sequence: TGTGCCAGCAGCTCCGATTTGGGGAGGGCCTTCTTTGAGCAGTACTTC.

This chain joins TRBV5-6 and TRBJ2-7; TRBD2 aligns across 14 bases. With V trimmed by 4 bases and J by 6 bases, 12 bases remained unmatched. Germline V gene sequence: CDR1 SGHDT, CDR2 YYEEEE. The CDR3 has 17 amino acids. The DNA for the CDR3 is TGTGCCAGCAGCGTGGTGGTAACCGGGACTAGCGGGAGCGAGCAGTACTTC. Encoded protein: CASSVVVTGTSGSEQYF. The complete variable domain, with remaining parts taken from reference TRBV5-6 and TRBJ2-7, reads DAGVTQSPTHLIKTRGQQVTLRCSPKSGHDTVSWYQQALGQGPQFIFQYYEEEERQRGNFPDRFSGHQFPNYSSELNVNALLLGDSALYLCASSVVVTGTSGSEQYFGPGTRLTVT.

This clonotype was found a few times. V gene TRBV27 combines with J gene TRBJ2-1; tentatively, D is TRBD2 (6 bases). The V gene lost 5 bases and the J gene lost 1 base, with 18 bases spanning the gap. Germline V gene lookup returns CDR1 MNHEY and CDR2 SMNVEV (reference sequence). The CDR3 is 17 amino acids. This CDR3 is CASSPGGLVGSYNEQFF. CDR3 in DNA: TGTGCCAGCAGTCCCGGGGGTTTGGTGGGGTCCTACAATGAGCAGTTCTTC.

The chain is built from TRBV20-1 and TRBJ2-1; 8 bases line up with TRBD1. The CDR3 has 12 residues. CDR1 DFQATT and CDR2 SNEGSKA come from the germline V gene (reference sequence). The V gene end was trimmed by 2 bases and the J gene end by 10 bases; junction bases not matched to a gene: 4. For the CDR3, the DNA is TGCAGTGCTAGACAGGGGGCGCGGGAGCAGTTCTTC. Its protein is CSARQGAREQFF.

V gene TRBV7-2 combines with J gene TRBJ2-5; no definite D call. V was trimmed by 4 bases and J by 4 bases, leaving 16 bases between them. This CDR3 spans 15 amino acids. Germline CDR1 and CDR2: SGHTA and FQGNSA. The DNA for the CDR3 is TGTGCCAGCAGCTCGCGCTCGACATCCAGAGAGACCCAGTACTTC. It is translated as CASSSRSTSRETQYF.

This clonotype has more than one count but fewer than ten. The chain carries TRBV5-6 and TRBJ2-7; D could derive from TRBD1 or TRBD2 (5 bases each). The germline CDR1 and CDR2 sequences are SGHDT and YYEEEE. The CDR3 is 13 amino acids. V dropped 3 bases and J dropped 3 bases, with 10 bases sitting between them. The CDR3 DNA is TGTGCCAGCAGCTGGGGACGGAACTACGAGCAGTACTTC. Amino acid sequence: CASSWGRNYEQYF.